These 10 T cell receptor beta chains were all obtained from the same sample, sequenced in a study of TIL therapy for anti-PD-1-resistant metastatic lung cancer. Time point in this sample: pre-treatment sample, taken before nivolumab and TIL therapy. The libraries were made with immunoSEQ v3. Sequencing used immunoSEQ multiplex PCR; TCRdb keeps in-frame clones, though not all of them. The sample has 50,000 or so clones, 79% seen once. The sample was blood, taken at baseline. All receptors come from a woman aged 30 to 85 with non-small cell lung cancer.

The chain is built from TRBV4-3 and TRBJ2-3, with D unresolved. The CDR3 covers 12 residues. Germline V gives CDR1 LGHNA, CDR2 YSLEER. With 2 bases removed from V and 4 bases from J, the gap between germline ends came to 4 bases. CDR3 protein: CASSQSPDTQYF. CDR3 bases: TGCGCCAGCAGCCAAAGTCCAGATACGCAGTATTTT.

This chain connects TRBV18 to TRBJ1-1; 8 bases map to TRBD1. The junction had 3 bases not matched to a gene; V was cut back by 4 bases and J by 2 bases. The CDR3 totals 14 residues. Germline V gene sequence: CDR1 KGHSH, CDR2 LQKENI. The CDR3 loop reads CASSQGQANTEAFF. In DNA form, the CDR3 reads TGTGCCAGCTCACAGGGACAGGCAAACACTGAAGCTTTCTTT.

This clone appeared a single time. This chain links TRBV11-2 with TRBJ2-7; D possibly corresponds to TRBD2 (6 bases). The germline V gene encodes CDR1 SGHAT and CDR2 FQNNGV. This CDR3 has 15 residues. Trimming removed 3 bases at V and 0 bases at J, with 12 bases between. The chain's CDR3 is CASSFSGDPSYEQYF. The CDR3 region has the DNA TGTGCCAGCAGCTTCTCGGGGGACCCCTCCTACGAGCAGTACTTC.

This chain uses TRBV27 with TRBJ1-4; D is uncertain. The germline V and J ends were trimmed by 4 bases and 8 bases, with 14 bases remaining between them. This CDR3 region has 14 residues. CDR1 MNHEY and CDR2 SMNVEV come from the germline V gene (reference sequence). The CDR3 reads CASSSILEGEKLFF. For the CDR3, the DNA is TGTGCCAGCAGTTCCATATTAGAAGGGGAAAAACTGTTTTTT.

The rearrangement joins TRBV6-9 to TRBJ1-4, with a possible D match to TRBD1 (6 bases). Trimming took off 2 bases at V and 6 bases at J, with 10 bases between the two ends. The CDR3 has 14 amino acids. From germline, CDR1 is MNHGY and CDR2 SVAAGI. CDR3 nucleotide sequence: TGTGCCAGCAGTTATCGACAGGAGGATGAAAAACTGTTTTTT. Translating gives CASSYRQEDEKLFF.

The CDR3 DNA follows: TGTGCCAGCAGCGTAGGGGGGACAGGGGGCGACGAGCAGTACTTC. It yields the protein CASSVGGTGGDEQYF. The rearrangement uses TRBV9 and TRBJ2-7, with 12 nucleotides matching TRBD1. Germline trimming cut 0 bases from V and 5 bases from J; bases unmatched to any gene: 3. Germline lookup yields CDR1 SGDLS and CDR2 YYNGEE. The CDR3 is made up of 15 amino acids.

The rearrangement links TRBV7-2 to TRBJ2-6; D unclear. The CDR3 spans 15 residues. V was shortened by 5 bases and J by 0 bases, with 8 bases between the two germline ends. Germline V CDR1 and CDR2: SGHTA, FQGNSA. CDR3 DNA sequence: TGTGCCAGCAGCCCAACATCCTCTGGGGCCAACGTCCTGACTTTC. Translating it yields CASSPTSSGANVLTF.

The rearrangement uses TRBV2 and TRBJ1-2, with D tentatively TRBD1 (6 bases). This CDR3 is 15 amino acids long. Germline V gene data show CDR1 as SNHLY and CDR2 as FYNNEI. With 7 bases removed from V and 5 bases from J, the gap between germline ends came to 20 bases. CDR3: CASTGAGVGIYGYTF. CDR3 nucleotide sequence: TGTGCCAGCACCGGAGCAGGGGTCGGTATTTATGGCTACACCTTC.

This chain connects TRBV6-1 to TRBJ2-2; maybe TRBD2 (6 bases). The CDR3 has 17 residues. The germline CDR1 and CDR2 sequences are MNHNS and SASEGT. V shed 4 bases and J shed 7 bases, with 22 bases lying between them. CDR3 DNA: TGTGCCAGCAGTGTTCAGAGTTATCGGGAGATAAACGGGGAGCTGTTTTTT. Translating it yields CASSVQSYREINGELFF.

The CDR3 region has the DNA TGTGCCAGCAGTTCCTTACAGGTGTTTGGGTACAATGAGCAGTTCTTC. The encoded protein is CASSSLQVFGYNEQFF. This chain joins TRBV28 and TRBJ2-1; weak D call: TRBD1 (5 bases). The CDR3 spans 16 residues. Germline V lookup: CDR1 MDHEN, CDR2 SYDVKM. The V end lost 4 bases, the J end lost 4 bases, and 17 bases lay between the germline ends. The whole variable domain, remainder taken from reference TRBV28 and TRBJ2-1, is DVKVTQSSRYLVKRTGEKVFLECVQDMDHENMFWYRQDPGLGLRLIYFSYDVKMKEKGDIPEGYSVSREKKERFSLILESASTNQTSMYLCASSSLQVFGYNEQFFGPGTRLTVL.